The rows below give T cell receptor beta chains drawn from one sample of a study of OX40 agonist ivuxolimab in advanced cancers. The table came from immunoSEQ multiplex PCR; TCRdb's copy has only in-frame clones and leaves some out. The sample gives about 61,000 clones, roughly 87% of which show up once; 3.4% is in the top ten. The source was CD4+ or CD8+ T cells sorted from blood, collected in a trial of the OX40 agonist ivuxolimab. The receptors come from an adult with an advanced solid tumor such as melanoma, head and neck, liver or kidney cancer. CDR3s include the opening cysteine and the closing phenylalanine or tryptophan. A D gene is named only where the DNA matches it firmly. Only some rows state a clone size, as once, few, many or a class for expanded clones.

v_gene,abundance,d_gene,j_gene,CDR3aa,CDR3nt
TRBV2,NA,TRBD1,TRBJ2-1,CASSGGQGLDEQFF,TGTGCCAGCAGTGGGGGACAGGGGTTGGATGAGCAGTTCTTC
TRBV6-5,NA,NA,TRBJ2-3,CASSPNSDTQYF,TGTGCCAGCAGCCCTAACTCAGATACGCAGTATTTT
TRBV18,NA,NA,TRBJ1-2,CASSPPTVTNYGYTF,TGTGCCAGCTCACCACCCACAGTCACTAACTATGGCTACACCTTC
TRBV7-3,NA,NA,TRBJ1-2,CASSSGQHGYTF,TGTGCCAGCAGCTCTGGGCAGCATGGCTACACCTTC
TRBV28,NA,TRBD1,TRBJ2-7,CASARQGVTYEQYF,TGTGCCAGCGCTAGACAGGGTGTAACTTACGAGCAGTACTTC
TRBV9,NA,TRBD2,TRBJ2-5,CASSPGRGEETQYF,TGTGCCAGCAGTCCGGGGCGGGGGGAAGAGACCCAGTACTTC
TRBV29-1,NA,NA,TRBJ2-6,CSVDRDGANVLTF,TGCAGCGTTGACAGGGATGGGGCCAACGTCCTGACTTTC
TRBV5-1,few,TRBD1,TRBJ1-5,CASSTGTGDQPQHF,TGCGCCAGCAGCACCGGGACAGGCGATCAGCCCCAGCATTTT
TRBV7-2,NA,NA,TRBJ1-1,CASSPDSWHTEAFF,TGTGCCAGCAGCCCAGACTCTTGGCACACTGAAGCTTTCTTT
TRBV5-1,NA,NA,TRBJ1-3,CASSFAPAGGNTIYF,TGCGCCAGCAGCTTTGCCCCGGCAGGTGGAAACACCATATATTTT
TRBV27,NA,NA,TRBJ2-3,CASSFYPGTDTQYF,TGTGCCAGCAGTTTCTACCCAGGCACAGATACGCAGTATTTT
TRBV5-4,few,TRBD1,TRBJ1-2,CASSKTGTAGAYGYTF,TGTGCCAGCAGCAAAACCGGGACAGCGGGAGCCTATGGCTACACCTTC
TRBV29-1,NA,NA,TRBJ1-1,CSVAWELRAEAFF,TGCAGCGTGGCGTGGGAGCTGAGGGCTGAAGCTTTCTTT
TRBV5-1,once,TRBD2,TRBJ2-1,CASSLMWTSGENRNEQFF,TGCGCCAGCAGCTTGATGTGGACTAGCGGGGAGAATCGGAATGAGCAGTTCTTC
TRBV7-7,NA,NA,TRBJ2-2,CASSLDSMNTGELFF,TGTGCTAGCAGCTTAGACAGTATGAACACCGGGGAGCTGTTTTTT
TRBV4-1,NA,TRBD2,TRBJ2-1,CASSQGLAGSRFF,TGCGCCAGCAGCCAGGGACTAGCGGGATCCAGGTTCTTC
TRBV5-4,NA,TRBD2,TRBJ2-3,CASSSPLAAVTDTQYF,TGTGCCAGCAGCTCCCCACTAGCGGCGGTCACAGATACGCAGTATTTT
TRBV27,NA,NA,TRBJ1-5,CASSFPPVLLNSNQPQHF,TGTGCCAGCAGCTTCCCCCCCGTCTTACTCAATAGCAATCAGCCCCAGCATTTT
TRBV28,NA,TRBD2,TRBJ2-3,CASRYGERGTTDTQYF,TGTGCCAGCAGGTACGGCGAGCGGGGGACCACAGATACGCAGTATTTT
TRBV12-5,NA,TRBD1,TRBJ1-2,CASVKGQKGYTF,TGTGCTAGTGTCAAGGGACAGAAAGGCTACACCTTC
TRBV4-3,NA,TRBD1,TRBJ2-7,CASSPRTGPYEQYF,TGCGCCAGCAGCCCCCGGACAGGGCCCTACGAGCAGTACTTC
TRBV27,NA,NA,TRBJ2-7,CASTLESRVSIPYEQYF,TGTGCCAGCACTCTGGAGAGCAGGGTTTCAATTCCCTACGAGCAGTACTTC
TRBV5-1,NA,NA,TRBJ2-2,CASSLRWNTGELFF,TGCGCCAGCAGCTTGAGATGGAACACCGGGGAGCTGTTTTTT
TRBV5-1,NA,NA,TRBJ2-1,CASSLNSYYNEQFF,TGCGCCAGCAGCTTGAACAGTTACTACAATGAGCAGTTCTTC
TRBV7-3,NA,NA,TRBJ2-5,CASSPMAGPQETQYF,TGTGCCAGCAGCCCCATGGCGGGCCCCCAAGAGACCCAGTACTTC
TRBV30,once,TRBD2,TRBJ2-7,CAGEAGLAGSEQYF,TGTGCCGGTGAAGCGGGACTAGCGGGAAGCGAGCAGTACTTC
TRBV29-1,NA,NA,TRBJ2-5,CSGGPGEEETQYF,TGCAGCGGTGGTCCCGGGGAAGAAGAGACCCAGTACTTC
TRBV30,NA,NA,TRBJ2-7,CAWIGAGQGSYEQYF,TGTGCCTGGATCGGCGCGGGGCAGGGCTCCTACGAGCAGTACTTC
TRBV29-1,NA,TRBD2,TRBJ2-1,CSVDWGSGGANEQFF,TGCAGCGTTGATTGGGGTAGCGGGGGGGCGAATGAGCAGTTCTTC
TRBV5-5,NA,NA,TRBJ2-6,CASSLALGVLTF,TGTGCCAGCAGCTTGGCCCTGGGCGTCCTGACTTTC
TRBV18,few,NA,TRBJ1-2,CASSRGEGAPQGYTF,TGTGCCAGCTCTCGAGGAGAGGGCGCCCCTCAGGGCTACACCTTC
TRBV19,once,TRBD1,TRBJ1-4,CASSGTGTNEKLFF,TGTGCCAGTAGTGGGACAGGGACTAATGAAAAACTGTTTTTT
TRBV6-6,few,TRBD1,TRBJ2-7,CASLRDRDIHEQYF,TGTGCCAGTCTCCGGGACAGGGATATTCACGAGCAGTACTTC
TRBV7-9,NA,TRBD1,TRBJ2-2,CATQHGFGTGLGELFF,TGTGCCACCCAACACGGATTCGGGACAGGGTTAGGGGAGCTGTTTTTT
TRBV28,once,NA,TRBJ1-2,CASQEAVELYGYTF,TGTGCCAGCCAGGAGGCAGTAGAACTCTATGGCTACACCTTC
TRBV2,few,TRBD1,TRBJ2-5,CASSPGGRETQYF,TGTGCCAGCAGCCCAGGGGGCCGGGAGACCCAGTACTTC
TRBV5-6,NA,TRBD1,TRBJ1-6,CASSKTGRINSPLHF,TGTGCCAGCAGCAAGACAGGGAGGATAAATTCACCCCTCCACTTT
TRBV6-1,NA,NA,TRBJ2-2,CASRGGISDTGELFF,TGTGCCAGCAGGGGCGGAATTTCGGACACCGGGGAGCTGTTTTTT
TRBV5-1,once,TRBD1,TRBJ2-7,CASSESPGQGPDEQYF,TGCGCCAGCAGCGAAAGCCCGGGACAGGGGCCGGACGAGCAGTACTTC
TRBV10-3,NA,TRBD1,TRBJ2-5,CATRQGEETQYF,TGTGCCACCCGACAGGGTGAGGAGACCCAGTACTTC
TRBV21-1,NA,NA,TRBJ1-5,CASSKGIQPQHF,TGTGCCAGCAGCAAAGGAATTCAGCCCCAGCATTTT
TRBV19,NA,TRBD2,TRBJ2-5,CASSPGLAGAKETQYF,TGTGCCAGTAGTCCGGGACTAGCGGGGGCCAAAGAGACCCAGTACTTC
TRBV27,NA,TRBD2,TRBJ2-1,CASTRLAGGTDEQFF,TGTGCCAGCACTCGACTAGCGGGGGGTACGGATGAGCAGTTCTTC
TRBV18,NA,TRBD2,TRBJ2-3,CASSLEPAGGTDTQYF,TGTGCCAGCTCACTTGAACCAGCGGGGGGCACAGATACGCAGTATTTT
TRBV9,NA,TRBD2,TRBJ2-7,CASSVGASGSYEQYF,TGTGCCAGCAGCGTAGGGGCTAGCGGGTCCTACGAGCAGTACTTC
TRBV5-1,once,TRBD2,TRBJ2-5,CASSLGTSGEGETQYF,TGCGCCAGCAGCTTGGGGACTAGCGGGGAGGGGGAGACCCAGTACTTC
TRBV11-2,NA,NA,TRBJ2-7,CASSLRAAYEQYF,TGTGCCAGCAGCTTACGTGCAGCCTACGAGCAGTACTTC
TRBV6-5,NA,NA,TRBJ2-1,CASSYFSPGDEQFF,TGTGCCAGCAGTTACTTTTCGCCTGGGGATGAGCAGTTCTTC
TRBV5-1,NA,TRBD1,TRBJ2-7,CASSFGTGRYEQYF,TGCGCCAGCAGCTTTGGGACAGGGAGATACGAGCAGTACTTC
TRBV29-1,NA,TRBD1,TRBJ1-2,CSATGGGCTF,TGCAGCGCAACAGGGGGGGGCTGCACCTTC
TRBV9,NA,TRBD1,TRBJ1-4,CASSVAGQGGREKLFF,TGTGCCAGCAGCGTAGCCGGACAGGGTGGACGAGAAAAACTGTTTTTT
TRBV11-3,NA,NA,TRBJ1-2,CASRQWPDSESRHF,TGTGCCAGCAGACAGTGGCCGGACAGTGAATCAAGGCACTTC
TRBV9,NA,NA,TRBJ2-3,CASSAAADTQYF,TGTGCCAGCAGCGCAGCGGCAGATACGCAGTATTTT
TRBV28,few,NA,TRBJ2-7,CASLSSRGSYEQYF,TGTGCCAGTCTATCTTCCAGAGGATCTTACGAGCAGTACTTC
TRBV7-9,NA,NA,TRBJ1-4,CASSSRTEKLFF,TGTGCCAGCAGCTCGAGGACAGAAAAACTGTTTTTT
TRBV5-6,NA,NA,TRBJ1-2,CASSSPYPGGYTF,TGTGCCAGCAGCTCCCCCTATCCGGGGGGCTACACCTTC
TRBV5-1,NA,NA,TRBJ2-3,CASSLGRSTPTDTQYF,TGCGCCAGCAGCTTGGGGAGGAGTACCCCCACAGATACGCAGTATTTT
TRBV29-1,NA,NA,TRBJ2-7,CSVGGGQTYEQYF,TGCAGCGTAGGGGGGGGACAAACCTACGAGCAGTACTTC
TRBV25-1,NA,NA,TRBJ2-3,CASGPRADTQYF,TGTGCCAGCGGGCCGCGGGCAGATACGCAGTATTTT
TRBV19,NA,NA,TRBJ1-5,CASSMGAMRNQPQHF,TGTGCCAGTAGTATGGGGGCAATGAGGAATCAGCCCCAGCATTTT